The 32 T cell receptor beta chains given below trace back to one sample, sequenced in a study of blood T cells in healthy people across ages. The authors ran a second PCR of about 7 to 11 cycles using a sample-barcoded 5' primer and a J-beta primer mix. Using its own MiXCR run on the 5' RACE reads, TCRdb lists one record per CDR3 protein. Found here are approximately 780,000 distinct CDR3 sequences, around 24% of them singletons; the top ten hold about 2.9%. The same data also went into a second study, on T cells of mothers and their children.

Sequenced: blood. Source of these receptors: a boy aged 5-17 years in good health.

This chain links TRBV7-8 with TRBJ2-5, with a possible D match to TRBD1 (7 bases). The end of the DNA is better explained by TRBJ2-1, so the J call may be wrong. Germline V gives CDR1 SGHVS, CDR2 FQNEAQ. There are 18 residues in the CDR3. The CDR3 DNA is TGTGCCAGCAGCTTAGGGGACAGAAGACTAGGACGAACTAATGAGCAGTTCTTC. This translates into CASSLGDRRLGRTNEQFF.

J is TRBJ1-6 and V is TRBV6-6; D unresolved. Trimming removed 2 bases at V and 14 bases at J, with 13 bases between. The CDR3 has 13 amino acids. Germline V gene data show CDR1 as MNHNY and CDR2 as SVGAGI (reference sequence). This CDR3 reads CASSYRGITSLHF. The CDR3 DNA reads as TGTGCCAGCAGTTACCGGGGAATAACCTCCCTCCACTTT.

CDR3 region: CASSTQRGQGTLHNEQFF. CDR3 DNA sequence: TGCGCCAGCAGCACCCAAAGAGGACAGGGGACCTTACACAATGAGCAGTTCTTC. The V call is TRBV5-1, the J call TRBJ2-5; 9 nucleotides align to TRBD1. Near its end, the DNA agrees better with TRBJ2-1, so the J call may be wrong. There are 18 residues in the CDR3. CDR1 and CDR2 from the germline V gene are SGHRS and YFSETQ.

As concerns this clonotype: Sequence at one end of the junction differs from germline and may be a read error. The chain employs TRBV6-1 and TRBJ2-5; the D gene is possibly TRBD1 (6 bases). The CDR3 has 14 amino acids. CDR1 MNHNS and CDR2 SASEGT come from the germline V gene. The CDR3 is CASSDPDRPYEQCF. The CDR3 coding sequence is TGTGCCAGCAGTGACCCAGACAGGCCCTACGAGCAGTGCTTC.

Regarding this clonotype: A read error may produce the germline difference seen at one junction end. The chain has TRBV27 and TRBJ1-3; D gene uncertain. The CDR3 length is 18 residues. Germline loops: CDR1 MNHEY, CDR2 SMNVEV (reference sequence). Written as DNA, the CDR3 is TGTGCCAGCAGTTTATCCCCCGGTCCGGGATTAGCTGGAAACGCCATATATTTT. It yields the protein CASSLSPGPGLAGNAIYF.

The chain employs TRBV7-9 and TRBJ1-3; a weak D match, TRBD1 (5 bases). Germline CDR1 is SEHNR and CDR2 is FQNEAQ (reference sequence). V was cut by 0 bases and J by 4 bases, with 10 bases left in between. There are 15 residues in the CDR3. DNA of the CDR3: TGTGCCAGCAGCTTAGCTGGGGGGGACGGAAACACCATATATTTT. Translated, it gives CASSLAGGDGNTIYF.

This clonotype was detected only a few times. This rearrangement joins TRBV7-9 to TRBJ2-1; 13 nucleotides align to TRBD2. V was pared by 5 bases and J by 11 bases, with 6 bases of the junction left unmatched. The germline CDR1 and CDR2 sequences are SEHNR and FQNEAQ (reference sequence). The length of the CDR3 is 14 residues. The CDR3 coding sequence is TGTGCCAGCAGCCCTCGGACTAGCGGGAGCCAGCAGTTCTTC. Encoded protein: CASSPRTSGSQQFF.

The V gene is TRBV20-1, the J gene TRBJ1-5, with D hard to call. CDR1 and CDR2 from the germline V gene are DFQATT and SNEGSKA (reference sequence). The ends were cut back, 4 bases at V and 4 bases at J, with 14 bases in the middle. The CDR3 is made up of 14 amino acids. CDR3 sequence reads: CSATFSTGNQPQHF. Here the CDR3 DNA reads TGCAGTGCTACGTTCAGCACGGGGAATCAGCCCCAGCATTTT.

The CDR3 here is CASSEPTPSYEQYF. The CDR3 bases are TGTGCCAGCAGTGAACCTACACCCTCCTACGAGCAGTACTTC. The rearrangement uses TRBV25-1 and TRBJ2-5; no clear D. The better agreement between TRBJ2-7 and the DNA end casts doubt on the J call. The CDR3 has 14 amino acids. The V gene's germline CDR1 is MGHDK and CDR2 SYGVNS.

This rearrangement joins TRBV28 to TRBJ2-5; D call uncertain. The end of the DNA is better explained by TRBJ2-7, so the J call may be wrong. The CDR3 contains 12 residues. Germline CDR1 reads MDHEN; CDR2 reads SYDVKM. The CDR3 DNA follows: TGTGCCACCAGACCAAACACCTACGAGCAGTACTTC. This sequence encodes CATRPNTYEQYF.

The rearrangement joins TRBV20-1 to TRBJ2-2, with D maybe TRBD1 (6 bases). Germline-derived CDR1 and CDR2 are DFQATT and SNEGSKA (reference sequence). V dropped 6 bases and J dropped 6 bases, with 17 bases sitting between them. CDR3 length: 14 residues. The CDR3 nucleotides are TGCAGTGCCCCCTGGGCAGGGGATGCCGGGGAGCTGTTTTTT. Its protein product is CSAPWAGDAGELFF.

The V and J genes are TRBV29-1 and TRBJ2-7; 7 bases fit TRBD2. Germline V gives CDR1 SQVTM, CDR2 ANQGSEA. With 8 bases clipped from V and 2 bases from J, the junction kept 18 bases outside the gene matches. The length of the CDR3 is 16 residues. The CDR3 region is CSTRAGIAGSPYEQYF. DNA of the CDR3: TGCAGCACGAGGGCGGGAATAGCGGGTTCTCCCTACGAGCAGTACTTC.

In nucleotides, the CDR3 is TGTGCCAGCAGTTTATCCCCAGGGACGGATCAGCCCCAGCATTTT. This gives the protein CASSLSPGTDQPQHF. This chain joins TRBV28 and TRBJ1-5, with D perhaps TRBD1 (5 bases). CDR1 and CDR2 (germline): MDHEN, SYDVKM. Trimming shortened V by 1 base and J by 5 bases, and 12 bases separated the two germline ends. The CDR3 runs to 15 residues.

This clonotype was observed at least ten times. The rearrangement links TRBV5-1 to TRBJ2-5; TRBD1 aligns across 10 bases. The CDR3 sequence is 15 residues long. The trim removed 0 bases at V and 4 bases at J, leaving 3 bases unmatched. Per germline, CDR1 SGHRS and CDR2 YFSETQ. The CDR3 region is CASSLGQGAGETQYF. Here the CDR3 DNA reads TGCGCCAGCAGCTTGGGACAGGGGGCAGGAGAGACCCAGTACTTC.

This clonotype has more than one count but fewer than ten. The V and J genes are TRBV12-3 or TRBV12-4 and TRBJ2-3, with D maybe TRBD1 (6 bases). Trimming left V 7 bases short and J 5 bases short, with 13 bases between. The CDR3 covers 13 residues. Here the CDR3 reads CASTRQDRDTQYF. In DNA form, the CDR3 reads TGTGCCAGCACTCGACAGGATCGAGATACGCAGTATTTT.

The V call is TRBV6-6, the J call TRBJ2-7; D might be TRBD1 (6 bases). CDR3 length: 15 residues. The germline CDR1 and CDR2 sequences are MNHNY and SVGAGI (reference sequence). Between the trimmed V and J ends, which lost 7 bases and 6 bases, there was a span of 22 bases. The CDR3 DNA sequence: TGTGCCAGCACCTCATTGGACAGAGGCCCCTCCGAGCAGTACTTC. Translated, it gives CASTSLDRGPSEQYF.

This clonotype was counted only a few times. This chain connects TRBV4-1 to TRBJ2-7, with 7 bases lining up with TRBD1. V shed 0 bases, J shed 2 bases, and the junction held 7 bases outside the gene matches. Germline CDR1 reads MGHRA; CDR2 reads YSYEKL. CDR3 length equals 16 residues. CDR3 nucleotides: TGCGCCAGCAGCCAAGATCTGACAGGGTGGCCCTACGAGCAGTACTTC. Translating gives CASSQDLTGWPYEQYF.

The CDR3 reads CASSPTRDRPIQYF. CDR3 nucleotide sequence: TGTGCCAGCAGTCCAACCCGGGACAGGCCGATTCAGTACTTC. The chain couples TRBV28 to TRBJ2-4; TRBD1 aligns across 8 bases. Trimming at V came to 5 bases and at J to 10 bases, leaving 10 bases not matched to a gene. This CDR3 has 14 amino acids. Per the germline V gene, CDR1 is MDHEN and CDR2 is SYDVKM.

Regarding this clonotype: A read error may produce the germline difference seen at one junction end. This chain connects TRBV5-5 to TRBJ2-7; D gene uncertain. CDR1 and CDR2 (germline): SGHKS, YYEKEE (reference sequence). The CDR3 runs to 16 residues. The CDR3 loop is CASSSPLFSLSYERYF. The CDR3 bases are TGTGCCAGCAGCTCGCCTCTATTTAGTCTTTCCTACGAGCGGTACTTC.

This clonotype was detected a few times. The junction departs from the called germline gene at one end, perhaps through a read error. This chain uses TRBV5-1 with TRBJ2-2; D gene unclear. CDR3 length: 13 amino acids. The germline V gene encodes CDR1 SGHRS and CDR2 YFSETQ. CDR3 nucleotide sequence: TGCGCCAGCAGCCTTTCGAACGCCGGGGAGCTGTTTTTT. As protein: CASSLSNAGELFF.

The sample holds a few counts of this clonotype. The chain carries TRBV5-1 and TRBJ2-6; perhaps D is TRBD1 or TRBD2 (5 bases each). The CDR3 runs 16 residues. Germline assignment: CDR1 SGHRS and CDR2 YFSETQ. V was trimmed by 4 bases and J by 2 bases, leaving 13 bases between them. The CDR3 is CASSLLGTPGANVLTF. In DNA, the CDR3 is TGCGCCAGCAGCCTCCTGGGGACCCCTGGGGCCAACGTCCTGACTTTC.

This chain uses TRBV12-3 or TRBV12-4 with TRBJ2-7, with D tentatively TRBD1 (5 bases). The CDR3 covers 14 residues. Trimming shortened V by 6 bases and J by 2 bases, and 14 bases separated the two germline ends. As DNA, the CDR3 is TGTGCCAGCAGCCGGAGTGACAGAGCCTACGAGCAGTACTTC. The encoded protein is CASSRSDRAYEQYF.

In this sample, this clonotype turned up a few times. V and J are TRBV7-2 and TRBJ2-5, with TRBD1 as a possible D gene (5 bases). The DNA matches TRBJ2-7 better at its end, which makes the J call doubtful. CDR1 is SGHTA, CDR2 FQGNSA, per germline. The CDR3 contains 14 residues. As DNA, the CDR3 is TGTGCCAGCAGCCCGGACATAACCTCCTACGAGCAGTACTTC. Protein product: CASSPDITSYEQYF.

V usage is TRBV29-1 and J usage is TRBJ1-1; D is unclear. In germline, CDR1 is SQVTM, CDR2 ANQGSEA. The CDR3 runs to 13 residues. With 4 bases removed from V and 3 bases from J, the gap between germline ends came to 12 bases. In nucleotides, the CDR3 is TGCAGCGTTGCCCAGAACCGGGACACTGAAGCTTTCTTT. Its protein product is CSVAQNRDTEAFF.

This rearrangement joins TRBV19 to TRBJ1-5; D is unresolved. CDR3 length: 15 residues. In germline, CDR1 is LNHDA, CDR2 SQIVND (reference sequence). V shed 4 bases and J shed 6 bases, with 16 bases lying between them. CDR3 sequence (DNA): TGTGCCAGTAGTAAGTATGTGGGTTTAAGTCAGCCCCAGCATTTT. It codes for CASSKYVGLSQPQHF.

The chain is built from TRBV28 and TRBJ2-3, with D perhaps matching TRBD1 (5 bases). The germline V gene has CDR1 MDHEN and CDR2 SYDVKM. Trimming removed 4 bases at V and 0 bases at J, with 14 bases between. This CDR3 is built from 16 residues. This chain's CDR3 is CASSSWGGMSTDTQYF. DNA of the CDR3: TGTGCCAGCAGTTCCTGGGGCGGTATGAGCACAGATACGCAGTATTTT.

This chain connects TRBV3-1 to TRBJ2-5; D is unclear. In germline, CDR1 is LGHDT, CDR2 YNNKEL (reference sequence). CDR3 length equals 13 residues. With 0 bases removed from V and 3 bases from J, the gap between germline ends came to 5 bases. CDR3 bases: TGTGCCAGCAGCCAAGAACAGAAAGAGACCCAGTACTTC. This gives the protein CASSQEQKETQYF.

The CDR3 DNA reads TGTGCCAGTAGTTCGGAACCAGCGGAGACCCAGTACTTC. The encoded protein is CASSSEPAETQYF. J is TRBJ2-1 and V is TRBV19; D unresolved. The DNA end lines up better with TRBJ2-5; the J call may be wrong. From germline, CDR1 is LNHDA and CDR2 SQIVND (reference sequence). The CDR3 is made up of 13 amino acids.

This clonotype showed up just a few times. The rearrangement uses TRBV6-1 and TRBJ1-2; TRBD1 is a possible D gene (5 bases). The CDR3 loop spans 13 amino acids. The germline CDR1 and CDR2 sequences are MNHNS and SASEGT. V was shortened by 5 bases and J by 1 base, with 8 bases between the two germline ends. DNA for the CDR3: TGTGCCAGCAGTATCGACAGTAACTATGGCTACACCTTC. Translating gives CASSIDSNYGYTF.

This clonotype has a single count. The genes are TRBV24-1 and TRBJ2-5; TRBD2 might be the D (5 bases). The CDR3 loop spans 12 amino acids. Germline CDR1 is KGHDR and CDR2 is SFDVKD. The germline V and J ends were trimmed by 5 bases and 7 bases, with 10 bases remaining between them. This CDR3 is CATSGVGGTQYF. The CDR3 bases are TGTGCCACCAGTGGCGTTGGAGGGACCCAGTACTTC.

The chain is built from TRBV10-3 and TRBJ2-5, with TRBD2 matching over 8 bases. Germline V gives CDR1 ENHRY, CDR2 SYGVKD. This CDR3 comprises 17 residues. Unmatched junction bases numbered 22, after V lost 11 bases and J lost 5 bases. CDR3 DNA: TGTGCCTCCGGGGCCATGGGCACTCCTGGGACTAGGGAGACCCAGTACTTC. Protein: CASGAMGTPGTRETQYF.

This sequence joins TRBV27 and TRBJ2-5; TRBD1 is a possible D gene (5 bases). TRBJ2-1 explains the end of the DNA better; the J call may be wrong. The V gene's germline CDR1 is MNHEY and CDR2 SMNVEV (reference sequence). The CDR3 consists of 13 residues. CDR3 bases: TGTGCCAGCAGTGTTCTTTGGGGCGGAGAGCAGTTCTTC. Its translation is CASSVLWGGEQFF.